Listed here are 11 T cell receptor beta chains from one sample, sequenced in a study of shared clonotypes between healthy human individuals. Data came from immunoSEQ multiplex PCR; TCRdb stores just in-frame clones and leaves some out. Found here are some 1.5 million clones, under 99% of them singletons; the top ten hold about 0.45%. Specimen: naive CD4+ T cells sorted from blood. As to subset: CD45RA+ positively selected. These receptor sequences come from a man under 40 in good health.

The chain combines TRBV28 with TRBJ2-1, with D hard to call. Trimming took off 7 bases at V and 8 bases at J, with 6 bases between the two ends. Germline CDR1 and CDR2: MDHEN and SYDVKM. This CDR3 is built from 10 residues. The CDR3 loop is CASMRYEQFF. CDR3 bases: TGTGCCAGCATGAGATATGAGCAGTTCTTC.

Turning to this clone: The same CDR3 can be traced to other DNA sequences in this sample. The V call is TRBV11-3, the J call TRBJ2-7; tentative D call: TRBD2 (6 bases). Trimming took 5 bases from V and 4 from J, leaving 12 bases between them. Per germline, CDR1 SGHNT and CDR2 YENEEA. The CDR3 is 13 residues long. For the CDR3, the DNA is TGTGCCAGCAGCCTAGGAGGGGATTACGAGCAGTACTTC. The encoded protein is CASSLGGDYEQYF.

This rearrangement joins TRBV28 to TRBJ2-5, with D perhaps TRBD2 (5 bases). Germline-derived CDR1 and CDR2 are MDHEN and SYDVKM. V was trimmed by 3 bases and J by 5 bases, leaving 25 bases between them. The CDR3 sequence is 18 residues long. In DNA form, the CDR3 reads TGTGCCAGCAGTTTTTATTTTTATTCGGGCCAGAGAGGGGAGACCCAGTACTTC. This gives the protein CASSFYFYSGQRGETQYF.

This chain joins TRBV11-2 and TRBJ2-7, with 9 positions matching TRBD1. The CDR3 is 17 residues long. Germline V gene sequence: CDR1 SGHAT, CDR2 FQNNGV. The ends lost 5 bases at V and 0 bases at J; junction bases unmatched: 11. This CDR3 reads CASSQTGGRLNSYEQYF. CDR3 nucleotide sequence: TGTGCCAGCAGCCAGACAGGGGGGCGCCTTAACTCCTACGAGCAGTACTTC.

The chain uses TRBV18 and TRBJ2-2; D not resolved. There are 16 residues in the CDR3. Germline CDR1 reads KGHSH; CDR2 reads LQKENI. With 1 base removed from V and 4 bases from J, the gap between germline ends came to 13 bases. CDR3 DNA sequence: TGTGCCAGCTCACCACTAATCCTTCCCGCCACCGGGGAGCTGTTTTTT. As protein: CASSPLILPATGELFF.

The chain combines TRBV27 with TRBJ1-5; tentative D call: TRBD1 (5 bases). Per the germline V gene, CDR1 is MNHEY and CDR2 is SMNVEV (reference sequence). V was trimmed by 4 bases and J by 3 bases, leaving 13 bases between them. The CDR3 loop spans 15 amino acids. CDR3 bases: TGTGCCAGCAGTTCTACAGACAGCCTCAATCAGCCCCAGCATTTT. This gives the protein CASSSTDSLNQPQHF.

This clone was found once. The V gene is TRBV28, the J gene TRBJ1-5; D not certain. The CDR3 runs 14 residues. Trimming removed 6 bases at V and 0 bases at J, with 9 bases between. Germline-derived CDR1 and CDR2 are MDHEN and SYDVKM. DNA for the CDR3: TGTGCCAGCAGGCTGGAGCATAGCAATCAGCCCCAGCATTTT. Its protein product is CASRLEHSNQPQHF.

This rearrangement joins TRBV15 to TRBJ2-5, with a tentative D call TRBD1 (6 bases). Germline loops: CDR1 LNHNV, CDR2 YYDKDF (reference sequence). V was cut by 1 base and J by 2 bases, with 8 bases left in between. The CDR3 sequence is 14 residues long. DNA for the CDR3: TGTGCCACCAGCAGAGGGGACACACAAGAGACCCAGTACTTC. Translated, it gives CATSRGDTQETQYF.

This clone was observed a handful of times. The chain combines TRBV29-1 with TRBJ1-2; no clear D. The germline V and J ends were trimmed by 1 base and 4 bases, with 4 bases remaining between them. Germline CDR1 SQVTM, CDR2 ANQGSEA. The CDR3 consists of 11 residues. CDR3 nucleotide sequence: TGCAGCGTTGAAGTGGCCTATGGCTACACCTTC. It codes for CSVEVAYGYTF.

This clone came up once. The V and J genes are TRBV7-2 and TRBJ1-4; TRBD1 aligns across 7 bases. The germline V gene encodes CDR1 SGHTA and CDR2 FQGNSA. The CDR3 sequence is 18 residues long. After removal of 4 bases from V and 4 bases from J, the junction contained 15 bases not matched to a gene. The CDR3: CASSSIKPYRGHNEKLFF. CDR3 bases: TGTGCCAGCAGCTCCATAAAACCTTACAGGGGCCATAATGAAAAACTGTTTTTT.

The V call is TRBV15, the J call TRBJ1-3, with no clear D. The CDR3 covers 15 residues. Trimming took 0 bases from V and 0 from J, leaving 6 bases between them. From germline, CDR1 is LNHNV and CDR2 YYDKDF (reference sequence). The CDR3 protein is CATSRDNRSGNTIYF. The CDR3 nucleotides read TGTGCCACCAGCAGAGATAACCGCTCTGGAAACACCATATATTTT.